The 19 T cell receptor beta chains in this list originate from one sample, sequenced in a study of Graves' ophthalmopathy and Graves' hyperthyroidism. For repertoire sequencing, the TCR beta CDR3 regions were amplified from RNA transcripts. An opening RT-PCR round employed HTBI primers and preceded a second-round multiplex PCR. TCRdb re-called the multiplex PCR reads through MiXCR, storing one row per CDR3 protein. The sample shows roughly 1.1 million distinct CDR3 sequences, about 36% of them seen only once. The sample taken for sequencing was peripheral blood or thyroid tissue (not recorded which). These TCRs come from an adult man with Graves' hyperthyroidism.

The rearrangement uses TRBV7-8 and TRBJ2-3; D is unresolved. CDR1 SGHVS and CDR2 FQNEAQ come from the germline V gene. This CDR3 spans 14 amino acids. V lost 0 bases and J lost 6, with 10 bases in between. The CDR3 DNA follows: TGTGCCAGCAGCTTAGCTAACGCCGGGGATACGCAGTATTTT. The encoded protein is CASSLANAGDTQYF.

The chain has TRBV19 and TRBJ1-6; 9 positions match TRBD1. Per germline, CDR1 LNHDA and CDR2 SQIVND (reference sequence). The J segment lost 5 bases and the V segment lost 7 bases, leaving 6 bases of the junction unmatched. CDR3 length equals 15 residues. The CDR3 DNA reads as TGTGCCAGTACCTCGGACAGGGGAAATAATTCACCCCTCCACTTT. Translated, it gives CASTSDRGNNSPLHF. The variable domain in full, with the rest retrieved from reference TRBV19 and TRBJ1-6, is DGGITQSPKYLFRKEGQNVTLSCEQNLNHDAMYWYRQDPGQGLRLIYYSQIVNDFQKGDIAEGYSVSREKKESFPLTVTSAQKNPTAFYLCASTSDRGNNSPLHFGNGTRLTVT.

The V call is TRBV15, the J call TRBJ1-6; a possible D gene is TRBD1 (5 bases). The CDR3 has 13 residues. V was shortened by 7 bases and J by 6 bases, with 10 bases between the two germline ends. CDR1 is LNHNV and CDR2 is YYDKDF in the germline V gene (reference sequence). The CDR3: CATTSGVNSPLHF. CDR3 coding DNA: TGTGCCACCACGTCGGGGGTTAATTCACCCCTCCACTTT.

At least ten counts were recorded for this clonotype. This sequence joins TRBV29-1 and TRBJ1-1; weak D call: TRBD1 (5 bases). CDR1 is SQVTM, CDR2 ANQGSEA, per germline. The CDR3 contains 12 residues. The V end lost 3 bases, the J end lost 5 bases, and 10 bases lay between the germline ends. CDR3 bases: TGCAGCGTTGAGAGGGGAGGGACTGAAGCTTTCTTT. It codes for CSVERGGTEAFF.

The V gene is TRBV29-1, the J gene TRBJ1-1, with D perhaps matching TRBD1 (6 bases). In germline, CDR1 is SQVTM, CDR2 ANQGSEA. The CDR3 is made up of 13 amino acids. With 6 bases removed from V and 1 base from J, the gap between germline ends came to 12 bases. As DNA, the CDR3 is TGCAGCGTAGCCAAACAGGGGAACACTGAAGCTTTCTTT. Translated, it gives CSVAKQGNTEAFF.

This clonotype showed up many times. The rearrangement links TRBV9 to TRBJ2-5; D not resolved. The CDR3 is 14 residues long. The V end lost 0 bases, the J end lost 2 bases, and 8 bases lay between the germline ends. Germline V CDR1 and CDR2: SGDLS, YYNGEE. The DNA for the CDR3 is TGTGCCAGCAGCGTAGGGAGAGATCAAGAGACCCAGTACTTC. It is translated as CASSVGRDQETQYF.

As for this clonotype: Likely a read error: the CDR3 ends without its conserved phenylalanine or tryptophan. The chain joins TRBV7-9 to TRBJ1-1; 7 nucleotides line up with TRBD1. The CDR3 is 14 residues long. Germline V gives CDR1 SEHNR, CDR2 FQNEAQ (reference sequence). Germline trimming cut 8 bases from V and 5 bases from J; bases unmatched to any gene: 11. The DNA of the CDR3 is TGTGCCAGCCACAGGGGAGGGGGCGGGACTGAAGCTTTCCTT. This translates into CASHRGGGGTEAFL.

The chain joins TRBV25-1 to TRBJ2-5; a possible D gene is TRBD2 (5 bases). Trimming removed 0 bases at V and 7 bases at J, with 12 bases between. The CDR3 is 14 residues long. In germline, CDR1 is MGHDK, CDR2 SYGVNS. The CDR3, as DNA: TGTGCCAGCAGTGAATATGGCGGCGGAGGGACCCAGTACTTC. Residues: CASSEYGGGGTQYF.

This clonotype has ten or more counts. This chain connects TRBV19 to TRBJ1-1, with 10 bases lining up with TRBD1. Germline V lookup: CDR1 LNHDA, CDR2 SQIVND (reference sequence). The CDR3 is made up of 12 amino acids. Germline trimming cut 10 bases from V and 4 bases from J; bases unmatched to any gene: 3. For the CDR3, the DNA is TGTGCCACCGGGACAGGGGTCACTGAAGCTTTCTTT. This translates into CATGTGVTEAFF.

This clonotype was counted many times. Germline and junction disagree at one end, which may indicate a read error. This chain uses TRBV7-2 with TRBJ1-4; tentatively, D is TRBD1 (5 bases). The CDR3 is 14 residues long. CDR1 and CDR2 from the germline V gene are SGHTA and FQGNSA. In nucleotides, the CDR3 is TGTGCCAGCAGCTTATCCGGGACTAAAGAAAAACTGTTTTTT. Its protein is CASSLSGTKEKLFF. The full variable domain, completed using reference TRBV7-2 and TRBJ1-4, is GAGVSQSPSNKVTEKGKDVELRCDPISGHTALYWYRQSLGQGLEFLIYFQGNSAPDKSGLPSDRFSAERTGGSVSTLTIQRTQQEDSAVYLCASSLSGTKEKLFFGSGTQLSVL.

In this sample, this clonotype turned up many times. This chain connects TRBV29-1 to TRBJ2-2; D possibly uses TRBD1 or TRBD2 (6 bases each). The CDR3 is 15 amino acids. Trimming removed 6 bases at V and 4 bases at J, with 18 bases between. The germline V gene encodes CDR1 SQVTM and CDR2 ANQGSEA. The CDR3 DNA reads TGCAGCGTCCAGGACAGCGGGTTCACCACCGGGGAGCTGTTTTTT. It translates to CSVQDSGFTTGELFF.

The rearrangement links TRBV7-9 to TRBJ1-6; D unresolved. V lost 5 bases and J 7 bases, leaving 18 bases between the germline ends. CDR3 length: 16 residues. CDR1 is SEHNR and CDR2 is FQNEAQ in the germline V gene (reference sequence). In DNA form, the CDR3 reads TGTGCCAGCAGCACAGCGCCTTCGGGTAACAATTCACCCCTCCACTTT. It yields the protein CASSTAPSGNNSPLHF.

The V and J genes are TRBV5-1 and TRBJ2-7; 8 nucleotides align to TRBD1. Losses at the gene ends were 0 bases for V and 4 bases for J; bases not matched to a gene: 9. CDR1 and CDR2 (germline): SGHRS, YFSETQ. The CDR3 runs 16 residues. The CDR3, as DNA: TGCGCCAGCAGCTTGGCCGGACAGGGAGGACCTTACGAGCAGTACTTC. Translating it yields CASSLAGQGGPYEQYF.

A few counts support this clonotype. This chain uses TRBV29-1 with TRBJ1-1, with TRBD1 as a possible D gene (5 bases). Looked up from germline, CDR1 is SQVTM and CDR2 is ANQGSEA. The V gene lost 6 bases and the J gene lost 4 bases, with 24 bases spanning the gap. The CDR3 spans 16 residues. This chain's CDR3 is CSVVGDKVDGGTEAFF. CDR3 sequence (DNA): TGCAGCGTAGTTGGAGATAAAGTGGATGGGGGCACTGAAGCTTTCTTT.

This clonotype was counted only a few times. This sequence joins TRBV9 and TRBJ1-2; no definite D call. Trimming pared 4 bases from V and 1 base from J, leaving 23 bases between. Germline lookup yields CDR1 SGDLS and CDR2 YYNGEE. The CDR3 sequence is 18 residues long. The DNA for the CDR3 is TGTGCCAGCAGCCCCTGGGCGGCCTCTAGAACCTTTAACTATGGCTACACCTTC. It yields the protein CASSPWAASRTFNYGYTF. Full variable domain (rest looked up from reference TRBV9 and TRBJ1-2): DSGVTQTPKHLITATGQRVTLRCSPRSGDLSVYWYQQSLDQGLQFLIQYYNGEERAKGNILERFSAQQFPDLHSELNLSSLELGDSALYFCASSPWAASRTFNYGYTFGSGTRLTVV.

This clonotype was seen repeatedly, ten times or more. In DNA form, the CDR3 reads TGCGCCAGCAGCCGACTCGGCGTTCCGCCCCAGCATTTT. This gives the protein CASSRLGVPPQHF. The gene calls are TRBV5-1 and TRBJ1-5; D is unresolved. Germline CDR1 reads SGHRS; CDR2 reads YFSETQ. Trimming removed 4 bases at V and 9 bases at J, with 14 bases between. This CDR3 region has 13 residues.

The chain employs TRBV4-1 and TRBJ2-5; D is unresolved. Trimming removed 1 base from V and 10 bases from J, with 10 bases in between. CDR1 and CDR2 from the germline V gene are MGHRA and YSYEKL. This CDR3 has 12 amino acids. CDR3 bases: TGCGCCAGCAGCCAAGTCCAGAGTTTCCAGTACTTC. Residues: CASSQVQSFQYF.

This clonotype was found many times. The chain's CDR3 is CASSIGSETGRTEAFF. Written as DNA, the CDR3 is TGTGCCAGTAGTATCGGATCCGAGACGGGTAGAACTGAAGCTTTCTTT. The V gene is TRBV19, the J gene TRBJ1-1, with D hard to call. Per germline, CDR1 LNHDA and CDR2 SQIVND (reference sequence). This CDR3 is 16 amino acids long. V was trimmed by 3 bases and J by 5 bases, leaving 19 bases between them.

This sequence joins TRBV7-6 and TRBJ2-5; TRBD1 matches 9 bases. Germline-derived CDR1 and CDR2 are SGHVS and FNYEAQ. This CDR3 is 15 amino acids long. Trimming took 4 bases from V and 4 from J; bases not matched to a gene: 7. The CDR3 protein is CASSYYRGRRETQYF. Written as DNA, the CDR3 is TGTGCCAGCAGCTACTACAGGGGGCGTCGAGAGACCCAGTACTTC.